This T cell receptor beta chain emerged from a study of cytomegalovirus exposure and HLA in healthy donors. Findings and caveats of the study: A few chains linked to CMV were shown in vitro to be specific for CMV antigens. Using the classifier, cytomegalovirus status was reportedly diagnosed with high specificity and sensitivity. Among TCR sequences, most were rare, though some public TCRs appeared in many donors.

Germline assignment: CDR1 SGDLS and CDR2 YYNGEE. This CDR3 has 15 residues. V lost 4 bases to trimming and J lost 2 bases; unmatched junction nucleotides: 7. On this clone: Its antigen is undetermined.

Sequenced by immunoSEQ multiplex PCR; TCRdb stores in-frame clones only, minus some. The profile shows hundreds of thousands of clones, 80% to 90% of them singletons. This TCR was recovered from a woman younger than 35 in good health and CMV-seropositive. J is TRBJ2-5 and V is TRBV9, with 8 bases aligning to TRBD1. Sequencing was carried out using PBMCs. The CDR3 sequence: CASSPRTGWQETQYF. CDR3 DNA sequence: TGTGCCAGCAGCCCGAGGACAGGGTGGCAAGAGACCCAGTACTTC. The whole variable domain, remainder taken from reference TRBV9 and TRBJ2-5, is DSGVTQTPKHLITATGQRVTLRCSPRSGDLSVYWYQQSLDQGLQFLIQYYNGEERAKGNILERFSAQQFPDLHSELNLSSLELGDSALYFCASSPRTGWQETQYFGPGTRLLVL.